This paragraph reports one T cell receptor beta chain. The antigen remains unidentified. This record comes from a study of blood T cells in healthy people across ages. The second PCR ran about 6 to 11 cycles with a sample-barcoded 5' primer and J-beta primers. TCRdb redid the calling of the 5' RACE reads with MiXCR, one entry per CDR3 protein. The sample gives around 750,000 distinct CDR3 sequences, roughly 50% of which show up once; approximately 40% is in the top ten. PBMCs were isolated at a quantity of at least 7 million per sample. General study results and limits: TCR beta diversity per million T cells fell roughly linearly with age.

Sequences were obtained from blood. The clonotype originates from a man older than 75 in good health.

The CDR3 spells CASTSAFGAGPGETQYF. The CDR3 DNA reads as TGCGCCAGCACCTCAGCGTTTGGAGCAGGGCCCGGAGAGACCCAGTACTTC. V is TRBV5-1 and J is TRBJ2-5, with D perhaps matching TRBD1 (5 bases). Trimming removed 6 bases from V and 4 bases from J, with 25 bases in between. The V gene's germline CDR1 is SGHRS and CDR2 YFSETQ. The CDR3 runs to 17 residues.